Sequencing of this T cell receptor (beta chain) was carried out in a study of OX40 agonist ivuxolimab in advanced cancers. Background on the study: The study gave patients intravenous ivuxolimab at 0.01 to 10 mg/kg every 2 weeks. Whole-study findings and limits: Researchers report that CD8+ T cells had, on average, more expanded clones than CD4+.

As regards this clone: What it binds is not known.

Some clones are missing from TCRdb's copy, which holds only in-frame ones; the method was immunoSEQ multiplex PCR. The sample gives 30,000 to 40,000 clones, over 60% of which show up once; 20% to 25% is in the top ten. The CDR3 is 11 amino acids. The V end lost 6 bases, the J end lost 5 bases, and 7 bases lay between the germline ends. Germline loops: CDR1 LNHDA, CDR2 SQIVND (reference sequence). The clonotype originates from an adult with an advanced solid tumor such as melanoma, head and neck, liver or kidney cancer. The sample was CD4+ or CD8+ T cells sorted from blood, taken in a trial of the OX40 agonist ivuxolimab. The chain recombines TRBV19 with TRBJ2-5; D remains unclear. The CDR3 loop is CASSHGETQYF. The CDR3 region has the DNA TGTGCCAGTAGCCACGGGGAGACCCAGTACTTC.